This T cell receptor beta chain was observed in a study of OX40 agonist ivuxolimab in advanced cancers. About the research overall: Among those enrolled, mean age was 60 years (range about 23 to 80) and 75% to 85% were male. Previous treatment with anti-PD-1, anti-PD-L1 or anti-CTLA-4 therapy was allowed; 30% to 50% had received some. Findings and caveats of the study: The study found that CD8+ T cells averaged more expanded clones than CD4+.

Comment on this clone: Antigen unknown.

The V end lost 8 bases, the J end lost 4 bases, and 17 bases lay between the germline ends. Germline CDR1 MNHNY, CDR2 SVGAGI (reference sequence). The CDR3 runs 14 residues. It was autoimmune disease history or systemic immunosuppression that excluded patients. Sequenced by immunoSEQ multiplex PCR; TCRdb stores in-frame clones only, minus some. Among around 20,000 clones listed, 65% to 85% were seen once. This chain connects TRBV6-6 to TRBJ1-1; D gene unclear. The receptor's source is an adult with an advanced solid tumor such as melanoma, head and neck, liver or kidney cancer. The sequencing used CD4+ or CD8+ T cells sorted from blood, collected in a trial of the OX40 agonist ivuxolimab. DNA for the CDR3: TGTGCCAGCCTCGTGGGCCCTCGGGGCACTGAAGCTTTCTTT. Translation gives CASLVGPRGTEAFF.